The 24 T cell receptor beta chains presented below share a single source sample, sequenced in a study of T cells in Graves' hyperthyroidism and ophthalmopathy. RNA transcripts provided the source from which TCR beta CDR3 regions were amplified. First-round RT-PCR with HTBI primers amplified the TCR CDR3 region. MiXCR, applied by TCRdb to the multiplex PCR reads, yields one record per CDR3 protein. The table shows hundreds of thousands of distinct CDR3 sequences, with 35% to 40% occurring only once. Sequences were obtained from blood. These receptors originate from a man in his late teens or twenties with Graves' hyperthyroidism.

The chain combines TRBV11-1 with TRBJ2-2; the D gene is possibly TRBD2 (6 bases). There are 15 residues in the CDR3. With 4 bases removed from V and 4 bases from J, the gap between germline ends came to 13 bases. CDR1 and CDR2 (germline): SGHAT, FQDESV (reference sequence). CDR3 sequence: CASSYGGVSTGELFF. DNA for the CDR3: TGTGCCAGCAGCTATGGAGGGGTTTCCACCGGGGAGCTGTTTTTT. Full variable domain (outside the CDR3, taken from reference TRBV11-1 and TRBJ2-2): EAEVAQSPRYKITEKSQAVAFWCDPISGHATLYWYRQILGQGPELLVQFQDESVVDDSQLPKDRFSAERLKGVDSTLKIQPAELGDSAMYLCASSYGGVSTGELFFGEGSRLTVL.

This clonotype was recorded at least ten times. V usage is TRBV29-1 and J usage is TRBJ1-2, with unresolved D. V lost 1 base and J 4 bases, leaving 10 bases between the germline ends. Germline loops: CDR1 SQVTM, CDR2 ANQGSEA. The CDR3 runs to 13 residues. The CDR3 loop is CSVEGLGIYGYTF. Written as DNA, the CDR3 is TGCAGCGTTGAAGGGCTGGGAATCTATGGCTACACCTTC.

This clonotype was picked up a small number of times. The rearrangement uses TRBV4-2 and TRBJ2-2; a weak D match, TRBD2 (5 bases). This CDR3 has 14 amino acids. V shed 2 bases and J shed 4 bases, with 8 bases lying between them. From germline, CDR1 is LGHNA and CDR2 YNFKEQ. The CDR3 loop is CASSQSSATGELFF. The CDR3 DNA sequence: TGTGCCAGCAGCCAAAGTAGCGCCACCGGGGAGCTGTTTTTT.

In this sample, this clonotype turned up a few times. This chain connects TRBV11-2 to TRBJ1-1, with 7 bases identical to TRBD1. J gave up 4 bases and V 6 bases, and 14 bases lay outside the gene matches. Germline CDR1 SGHAT, CDR2 FQNNGV. The CDR3 spans 16 residues. In nucleotides, the CDR3 is TGTGCCAGCAGTTCTCAAGGGGAACAGGGGATCACTGAAGCTTTCTTT. This sequence encodes CASSSQGEQGITEAFF. Full variable domain (remainder filled in from reference TRBV11-2 and TRBJ1-1): EAGVAQSPRYKIIEKRQSVAFWCNPISGHATLYWYQQILGQGPKLLIQFQNNGVVDDSQLPKDRFSAERLKGVDSTLKIQPAKLEDSAVYLCASSSQGEQGITEAFFGQGTRLTVV.

This chain uses TRBV25-1 with TRBJ1-6, with D possibly TRBD1 on 6 matching bases. In germline, CDR1 is MGHDK, CDR2 SYGVNS. CDR3 length equals 13 residues. V was shortened by 5 bases and J by 13 bases, with 15 bases between the two germline ends. This CDR3 is CASSNRDSSPLHF. CDR3 bases: TGTGCCAGCAGTAACAGGGATAGCTCGCCCCTCCACTTT.

This clonotype was found many times. V and J are TRBV14 and TRBJ1-6, with D perhaps matching TRBD1 (5 bases). V lost 5 bases and J 7 bases, leaving 12 bases between the germline ends. CDR3 size: 14 residues. Looked up from germline, CDR1 is SGHDN and CDR2 is FVKESK. The CDR3 spells CASSKGDFNSPLHF. The CDR3 DNA is TGTGCCAGCAGCAAAGGGGACTTCAATTCACCCCTCCACTTT.

As concerns this clonotype: Its ends do not fully match the called genes, so a read error is possible. The chain combines TRBV9 with TRBJ2-7; TRBD1 aligns across 9 bases. The CDR3 spans 14 residues. Per the germline V gene, CDR1 is SGDLS and CDR2 is YYNGEE. Here the CDR3 reads CASSVGQGDYERYF. CDR3 in DNA: TGTGCCAGCAGCGTAGGACAGGGGGACTACGAGCGGTACTTC.

The chain carries TRBV2 and TRBJ2-5, with 7 positions matching TRBD1. The CDR3 is 15 amino acids. With 6 bases clipped from V and 7 bases from J, the junction kept 14 bases outside the gene matches. Germline CDR1 is SNHLY and CDR2 is FYNNEI. CDR3 in amino acids: CASRIDREREGTQYF. Written as DNA, the CDR3 is TGTGCCAGCAGGATCGACAGGGAGAGAGAAGGGACCCAGTACTTC.

This clonotype has at least ten counts. Compared with germline, one end of the junction differs, possibly owing to a read error. The genes are TRBV7-7 and TRBJ2-7; no clear D. Germline CDR1 and CDR2: SSHAT and FNYEAQ (reference sequence). The CDR3 totals 15 residues. The DNA of the CDR3 is TGTGCTAGCAGCCCCCTCGCCGAAAGCTCCTACGAGCAGTACTTC. Its translation is CASSPLAESSYEQYF.

The genes are TRBV11-2 and TRBJ2-7; possibly TRBD1 or TRBD2 for D (5 bases each). Trimming took off 3 bases at V and 5 bases at J, with 17 bases between the two ends. This CDR3 is 15 amino acids long. Germline lookup yields CDR1 SGHAT and CDR2 FQNNGV. The CDR3 sequence is CASSLAGTPSHEQYF. As DNA, the CDR3 is TGTGCCAGCAGCTTGGCCGGGACGCCCAGCCACGAGCAGTACTTC.

This chain connects TRBV20-1 to TRBJ1-1, with TRBD1 matching over 7 bases. CDR1 DFQATT and CDR2 SNEGSKA come from the germline V gene (reference sequence). This CDR3 contains 13 residues. V lost 6 bases and J lost 4; bases outside the gene matches: 8. The CDR3 reads CSAKYRGGTEAFF. The CDR3 DNA is TGCAGTGCAAAATACAGGGGTGGCACTGAAGCTTTCTTT.

The rearrangement links TRBV29-1 to TRBJ2-5; D is undetermined. Germline CDR1 is SQVTM and CDR2 is ANQGSEA. CDR3 length: 14 residues. V lost 3 bases, J lost 3 bases, and 14 bases lay in between. CDR3 nucleotides: TGCAGCGTTGAGCCCGGGCCTACCGAAGAGACCCAGTACTTC. Protein: CSVEPGPTEETQYF.

This clonotype has a handful of counts. The chain has TRBV12-3 or TRBV12-4 and TRBJ1-4; tentatively, D is TRBD1 (6 bases). Trimming took 2 bases from V and 10 from J, leaving 11 bases between them. The CDR3 sequence is 13 residues long. The CDR3 nucleotides read TGTGCCAGCAGTTTAAGGGGGGCTGGAAAACTGTTTTTT. Translated, it gives CASSLRGAGKLFF.

This clonotype was observed at least ten times. This rearrangement joins TRBV7-9 to TRBJ2-7, with no clear D. The CDR3 spans 12 residues. Germline V gene data show CDR1 as SEHNR and CDR2 as FQNEAQ (reference sequence). V was trimmed by 5 bases and J by 6 bases, leaving 11 bases between them. The CDR3 spells CASSRGSFEQYF. The CDR3 region has the DNA TGTGCCAGCAGCCGAGGAAGTTTCGAGCAGTACTTC.

This clonotype was counted at least ten times. The rearrangement links TRBV2 to TRBJ2-5, with 11 nucleotides matching TRBD2. The CDR3 consists of 16 residues. Looked up from germline, CDR1 is SNHLY and CDR2 is FYNNEI. With V trimmed by 5 bases and J by 2 bases, 7 bases remained unmatched. Written as DNA, the CDR3 is TGTGCCAGCAGTCACAGGACTAGCGGGTCACAAGAGACCCAGTACTTC. It specifies CASSHRTSGSQETQYF.

The chain is built from TRBV5-5 and TRBJ2-5; no definite D call. Trimming took 0 bases from V and 3 from J, leaving 12 bases between them. This CDR3 comprises 15 residues. CDR1 is SGHKS and CDR2 is YYEKEE in the germline V gene (reference sequence). The CDR3 protein is CASSLGWPDEETQYF. Here the CDR3 DNA reads TGTGCCAGCAGCTTGGGGTGGCCGGACGAAGAGACCCAGTACTTC.

Concerning this clonotype: One end of the junction does not line up with germline, which may come from a read error. J is TRBJ1-3 and V is TRBV7-2, with D maybe TRBD1 (5 bases). CDR3 length: 16 residues. Germline values: CDR1 SGHTA, CDR2 FQGNSA. The CDR3 protein is CASSSFKQASGNTIYF. The CDR3 nucleotides are TGTGCCAGCAGCTCCTTCAAACAGGCTTCTGGTAACACCATATATTTT.

On this clonotype: The junction does not match germline at one end; this may be a read error. The V and J genes are TRBV25-1 and TRBJ2-7, with D perhaps TRBD1 or TRBD2 (6 bases each). The CDR3 is 14 amino acids. Germline V gene data show CDR1 as MGHDK and CDR2 as SYGVNS. CDR3: CASSQEGGSGEQYF. The DNA of the CDR3 is TGCGCCAGCAGCCAAGAGGGGGGAAGTGGAGAGCAGTACTTC.

There are a few counts of this clonotype. V and J are TRBV19 and TRBJ1-1, with D perhaps TRBD1 (5 bases). V was pared by 4 bases and J by 8 bases, with 17 bases between. Germline V lookup: CDR1 LNHDA, CDR2 SQIVND (reference sequence). The CDR3 runs 14 residues. In DNA form, the CDR3 reads TGTGCCAGTAGTAACGCAGGGTTTAATATAGAAGCTTTCTTT. It specifies CASSNAGFNIEAFF.

This clonotype occurred many times. The genes are TRBV15 and TRBJ1-2; the D gene is possibly TRBD1 (5 bases). V shed 1 base and J shed 3 bases, with 15 bases lying between them. Germline-derived CDR1 and CDR2 are LNHNV and YYDKDF (reference sequence). This CDR3 is built from 16 residues. CDR3 sequence reads: CATSRVRGEGDYGYTF. In nucleotides, the CDR3 is TGTGCCACCAGCAGAGTGCGGGGCGAGGGCGACTATGGCTACACCTTC.

As regards this clonotype: A much larger clone sits a single nucleotide away, making a read error possible. This chain links TRBV19 with TRBJ1-2; no definite D call. Germline values: CDR1 LNHDA, CDR2 SQIVND (reference sequence). V lost 3 bases, J lost 8 bases, and 22 bases lay in between. This CDR3 is 16 amino acids long. The chain's CDR3 is CASSMLRQQTIYGYTF. The CDR3, as DNA: TGTGCCAGTAGTATGCTGAGACAACAAACTATCTACGGCTACACCTTC.

The rearrangement joins TRBV14 to TRBJ1-3; D is perhaps TRBD1 (5 bases). Germline V gene lookup returns CDR1 SGHDN and CDR2 FVKESK. The CDR3 contains 16 residues. Between the trimmed V and J ends, which lost 4 bases and 0 bases, there was a span of 13 bases. This CDR3 is CASSRSVTVSGNTIYF. The CDR3 DNA reads as TGTGCCAGCAGCCGAAGTGTGACAGTCTCTGGAAACACCATATATTTT.

This clonotype was detected ten times or more. This rearrangement joins TRBV2 to TRBJ1-5; TRBD1 matches at 7 bases. The CDR3 extends over 14 amino acids. The junction had 4 bases not matched to a gene; V was cut back by 8 bases and J by 0 bases. CDR1 SNHLY and CDR2 FYNNEI come from the germline V gene. CDR3 protein: CASGTAYSNQPQHF. CDR3 nucleotide sequence: TGTGCCAGCGGGACAGCATATAGCAATCAGCCCCAGCATTTT.

At least ten counts were recorded for this clonotype. This chain uses TRBV7-2 with TRBJ1-2; D gene ambiguous. This CDR3 has 13 amino acids. The V end was cut by 6 bases, the J end by 5 bases, with 13 bases between. Germline lookup yields CDR1 SGHTA and CDR2 FQGNSA. This CDR3 reads CASSFDTVYGYTF. In DNA form, the CDR3 reads TGTGCCAGCAGTTTTGACACGGTATATGGCTACACCTTC.